Listed here are 24 T cell receptor beta chains from one sample, sequenced in a study of CD8+ T cells in alopecia areata. The authors extracted RNA and reverse transcribed it into cDNA as the sequencing template. TCRdb keeps only in-frame clones here, not all; method: immunoSEQ multiplex PCR. The sample records 200,000 or so clones, approximately 40% being singletons. Treatment reported: oral pan-JAK inhibitor, 5-10 mg twice daily. The sample was CD4+ T cells sorted from blood, taken at approximately week 36, from a patient treated with tofacitinib. Source of these receptors: a human donor with alopecia areata.

This clone was seen only a few times. V gene TRBV29-1 combines with J gene TRBJ2-4; no firm D call. This CDR3 has 13 residues. The germline V and J ends were trimmed by 4 bases and 4 bases, with 11 bases remaining between them. CDR1 SQVTM and CDR2 ANQGSEA come from the germline V gene. DNA for the CDR3: TGCAGCGTTGTCGTTGGGCCAAAAAACATTCAGTACTTC. Protein sequence: CSVVVGPKNIQYF.

Here the CDR3 reads CASRGLAGFGEQFF. CDR3 DNA: TGTGCCAGCAGGGGACTAGCGGGATTTGGTGAGCAGTTCTTC. The chain employs TRBV6-4 and TRBJ2-1; TRBD2 aligns across 13 bases. Per germline, CDR1 MRHNA and CDR2 SNTAGT. V was pared by 6 bases and J by 9 bases, with 5 bases of the junction left unmatched. The CDR3 runs to 14 residues.

This clone was seen only once. This sequence joins TRBV11-2 and TRBJ2-1; D might be TRBD2 (6 bases). The germline V and J ends were trimmed by 1 base and 7 bases, with 14 bases remaining between them. Germline lookup yields CDR1 SGHAT and CDR2 FQNNGV. There are 15 residues in the CDR3. The CDR3: CASSLGAGRVNEQFF. As DNA, the CDR3 is TGTGCCAGCAGCTTAGGGGCGGGAAGGGTGAATGAGCAGTTCTTC.

J is TRBJ2-3 and V is TRBV7-3, with TRBD2 matching 8 bases. Germline values: CDR1 SGHTA, CDR2 FQGTGA. The CDR3 covers 15 residues. Losses at the gene ends were 8 bases for V and 1 base for J; bases not matched to a gene: 8. This chain's CDR3 is CASLKRERGTDTQYF. The CDR3 DNA reads TGTGCCAGCCTGAAGCGGGAGCGGGGCACAGATACGCAGTATTTT. The complete variable domain, with remaining parts taken from reference TRBV7-3 and TRBJ2-3, reads GAGVSQTPSNKVTEKGKYVELRCDPISGHTALYWYRQSLGQGPEFLIYFQGTGAADDSGLPNDRFFAVRPEGSVSTLKIQRTERGDSAVYLCASLKRERGTDTQYFGPGTRLTVL.

This clone was counted a few times. J is TRBJ1-2 and V is TRBV5-1; D uncertain. The germline CDR1 and CDR2 sequences are SGHRS and YFSETQ. V lost 0 bases and J 8 bases, leaving 14 bases between the germline ends. CDR3 length equals 14 residues. The CDR3 bases are TGCGCCAGCAGCTTGGGAGGAACGGAACGGGGCTACACCTTC. This translates into CASSLGGTERGYTF.

The sample holds a few counts of this clone. The chain carries TRBV28 and TRBJ2-1; the match to TRBD2 covers 15 bases. The CDR3 covers 17 residues. Per germline, CDR1 MDHEN and CDR2 SYDVKM. J lost 6 bases, V lost 6 bases, and 9 bases had no gene match. In nucleotides, the CDR3 is TGTGCCAGCAGCTATCCGGGACTAGCGGGAGGTATCAATGAGCAGTTCTTC. Its protein product is CASSYPGLAGGINEQFF.

This clone was seen a handful of times. This chain uses TRBV29-1 with TRBJ2-2; 15 nucleotides line up with TRBD2. The CDR3 sequence is 18 residues long. CDR1 SQVTM and CDR2 ANQGSEA come from the germline V gene. After removal of 5 bases from V and 2 bases from J, the junction contained 9 bases not matched to a gene. The CDR3 region is CSVPLRTSGRGNTGELFF. The CDR3 DNA reads as TGCAGCGTTCCCCTCCGGACTAGCGGGAGGGGAAACACCGGGGAGCTGTTTTTT.

The chain employs TRBV30 and TRBJ2-2; D remains unclear. The CDR3 runs 11 residues. Germline CDR1 reads GTSNPN; CDR2 reads SVGIG (reference sequence). V gave up 1 base and J gave up 5 bases, with 2 bases separating them. In nucleotides, the CDR3 is TGTGCCTGGAGTGGGACCGGGGAGCTGTTTTTT. This codes for CAWSGTGELFF. Complete variable domain (other parts from reference TRBV30 and TRBJ2-2): SQTIHQWPATLVQPVGSPLSLECTVEGTSNPNLYWYRQAAGRGLQLLFYSVGIGQISSEVPQNLSASRPQDRQFILSSKKLLLSDSGFYLCAWSGTGELFFGEGSRLTVL.

The genes are TRBV5-1 and TRBJ2-5; maybe TRBD2 (5 bases). The germline V and J ends were trimmed by 3 bases and 3 bases, with 15 bases remaining between them. Germline assignment: CDR1 SGHRS and CDR2 YFSETQ. The CDR3 is 15 residues long. CDR3 region: CASSSQDLLKETQYF. The CDR3 nucleotides are TGCGCCAGCAGCTCGCAGGACTTATTAAAAGAGACCCAGTACTTC.

The chain couples TRBV6-6 to TRBJ1-1; no firm D call. CDR1 and CDR2 (germline): MNHNY, SVGAGI (reference sequence). Trimming left V 5 bases short and J 3 bases short, with 13 bases between. The CDR3 runs 14 residues. The DNA for the CDR3 is TGTGCCAGCAGTACCTCACAGAGCTACACTGAAGCTTTCTTT. Translating it yields CASSTSQSYTEAFF.

The chain carries TRBV5-1 and TRBJ2-7, with TRBD2 matching 7 bases. Germline V gene data show CDR1 as SGHRS and CDR2 as YFSETQ. J lost 0 bases, V lost 2 bases, and 5 bases had no gene match. CDR3 size: 15 residues. The CDR3 DNA reads as TGCGCCAGCAGCTTACTTCCTAGCGGCTCCTACGAGCAGTACTTC. It specifies CASSLLPSGSYEQYF.

This sequence joins TRBV25-1 and TRBJ2-1; 7 bases are a match to TRBD1. Germline values: CDR1 MGHDK, CDR2 SYGVNS. J gave up 11 bases and V 4 bases, and 5 bases lay outside the gene matches. This CDR3 has 12 residues. Here the CDR3 DNA reads TGTGCCAGCAGTGGCCCGGGACAGAAGCAGTTCTTC. Its translation: CASSGPGQKQFF.

The V call is TRBV9, the J call TRBJ1-1; no reliable D call. V shed 4 bases and J shed 1 base, with 11 bases lying between them. This CDR3 comprises 14 residues. Germline values: CDR1 SGDLS, CDR2 YYNGEE. In DNA form, the CDR3 reads TGTGCCAGCAGCCCCCGGGCAGGGAACACTGAAGCTTTCTTT. This codes for CASSPRAGNTEAFF.

This clone was found once. The V gene is TRBV30, the J gene TRBJ1-5; D call uncertain. The CDR3 runs 13 residues. Trimming pared 2 bases from V and 4 bases from J, leaving 9 bases between. Germline V gene sequence: CDR1 GTSNPN, CDR2 SVGIG (reference sequence). As DNA, the CDR3 is TGTGCCTGGAGTTTGGGTTGGAATCAGCCCCAGCATTTT. Translated: CAWSLGWNQPQHF.

This clone has only a few counts. CDR3 loop: CASSQDTQTGSNNEQFF. Here the CDR3 DNA reads TGCGCCAGCAGCCAAGATACCCAAACCGGGTCGAACAATGAGCAGTTCTTC. The chain joins TRBV4-3 to TRBJ2-1; no definite D call. Germline CDR1 is LGHNA and CDR2 is YSLEER. Trimming shortened V by 0 bases and J by 5 bases, and 17 bases separated the two germline ends. The length of the CDR3 is 17 residues.

The rearrangement links TRBV6-5 to TRBJ2-7; TRBD2 is a possible D gene (5 bases). V lost 0 bases and J 4 bases, leaving 13 bases between the germline ends. Germline V lookup: CDR1 MNHEY, CDR2 SVGAGI. This CDR3 spans 15 amino acids. The CDR3 nucleotides read TGTGCCAGCAGTTACTCGAAAGGGAGATGGTACGAGCAGTACTTC. It yields the protein CASSYSKGRWYEQYF.

The gene calls are TRBV7-2 and TRBJ2-7; D is perhaps TRBD1 or TRBD2 (7 bases each). The germline V gene encodes CDR1 SGHTA and CDR2 FQGNSA. V was pared by 5 bases and J by 12 bases, with 14 bases between. This CDR3 has 11 amino acids. As DNA, the CDR3 is TGTGCCAGCAGCCAGCGGGACAGCCGGTACTTC. It specifies CASSQRDSRYF.

This clone showed up just a few times. This rearrangement joins TRBV29-1 to TRBJ1-2; D may be TRBD1 (6 bases). The CDR3 totals 14 residues. Germline CDR1 reads SQVTM; CDR2 reads ANQGSEA. Here the CDR3 DNA reads TGCAGTACCTGGGGGGCAGGACCGACCTATGGCTACACCTTC. Protein: CSTWGAGPTYGYTF.

This clone was counted a few times. This chain links TRBV6-1 with TRBJ2-1, with D possibly matching TRBD2 (6 bases). The CDR3 runs to 14 residues. Trimming left V 7 bases short and J 9 bases short, with 19 bases between. In germline, CDR1 is MNHNS, CDR2 SASEGT. CDR3 in amino acids: CASIRDSISGEQFF. The CDR3 DNA reads TGTGCCAGCATTCGGGACTCGATTTCGGGTGAGCAGTTCTTC.

This clone has only a few counts. The chain joins TRBV7-3 to TRBJ1-2; D gene uncertain. The V end lost 5 bases, the J end lost 4 bases, and 11 bases lay between the germline ends. CDR3 length: 13 residues. Germline V gene sequence: CDR1 SGHTA, CDR2 FQGTGA. The CDR3 DNA follows: TGTGCCAGCAGCCCTGCACCAGGCTATGGCTACACCTTC. Its translation: CASSPAPGYGYTF.

The chain links TRBV6-1 to TRBJ1-2; the D gene is possibly TRBD1 (6 bases). CDR3 length equals 14 residues. Germline values: CDR1 MNHNS, CDR2 SASEGT. Between the trimmed V and J ends, which lost 9 bases and 2 bases, there was a span of 16 bases. Here the CDR3 DNA reads TGTGCCAGTTCTACGGCGGACAGAAACTATGGCTACACCTTC. Translating it yields CASSTADRNYGYTF.

The rearrangement links TRBV5-1 to TRBJ1-2; tentatively, D is TRBD1 (5 bases). Per germline, CDR1 SGHRS and CDR2 YFSETQ. The CDR3 is 14 residues long. The V and J ends lost 0 bases and 2 bases respectively, with 8 bases between them. The DNA of the CDR3 is TGCGCCAGCAGCTTGGAGGGGCAGAACTATGGCTACACCTTC. Translation gives CASSLEGQNYGYTF.

The chain couples TRBV30 to TRBJ2-2, with 7 bases lining up with TRBD1. Unmatched junction bases numbered 2, after V lost 3 bases and J lost 4 bases. This CDR3 has 13 amino acids. The germline gives CDR1 GTSNPN, CDR2 SVGIG (reference sequence). The CDR3, as DNA: TGTGCCTGGAGAGGGACAGCCACCGGGGAGCTGTTTTTT. Translated, it gives CAWRGTATGELFF.

The sample holds a few counts of this clone. V is TRBV29-1 and J is TRBJ1-1, with D maybe TRBD1 (5 bases). The germline V gene encodes CDR1 SQVTM and CDR2 ANQGSEA. Between the trimmed V and J ends, which lost 6 bases and 1 base, there was a span of 15 bases. CDR3 length equals 14 residues. The chain's CDR3 is CSVAFGAGNTEAFF. The CDR3 nucleotides are TGCAGCGTCGCCTTTGGGGCAGGGAACACTGAAGCTTTCTTT.